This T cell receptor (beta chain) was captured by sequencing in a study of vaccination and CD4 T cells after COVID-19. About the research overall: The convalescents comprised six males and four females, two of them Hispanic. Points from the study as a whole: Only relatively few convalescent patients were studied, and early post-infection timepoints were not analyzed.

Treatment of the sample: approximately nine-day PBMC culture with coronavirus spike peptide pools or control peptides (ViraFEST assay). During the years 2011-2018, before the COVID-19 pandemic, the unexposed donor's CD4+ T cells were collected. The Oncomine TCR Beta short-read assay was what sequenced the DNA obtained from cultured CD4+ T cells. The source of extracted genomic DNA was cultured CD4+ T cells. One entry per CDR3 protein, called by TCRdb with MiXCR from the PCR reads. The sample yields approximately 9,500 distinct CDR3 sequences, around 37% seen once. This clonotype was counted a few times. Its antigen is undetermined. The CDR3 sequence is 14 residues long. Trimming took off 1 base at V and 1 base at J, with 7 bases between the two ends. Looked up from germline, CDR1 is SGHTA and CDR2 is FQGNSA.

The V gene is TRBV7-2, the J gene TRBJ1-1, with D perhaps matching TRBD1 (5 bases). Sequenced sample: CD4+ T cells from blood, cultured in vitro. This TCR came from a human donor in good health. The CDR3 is CASSLGGGNTEAFF. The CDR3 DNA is TGTGCCAGCAGCTTAGGGGGGGGGAACACTGAAGCTTTCTTT.